This entry lists 12 T cell receptor beta chains sequenced from one sample in a study of blood T cell repertoires in COVID-19. This table comes from immunoSEQ multiplex PCR, and its TCRdb copy is limited to in-frame clones, with some not included. The sample lists 220,000 or so clones; about 94% were seen once. Sequencing was carried out using peripheral blood. The receptors were gathered from a man in his 60s with COVID-19, enrolled during active disease.

As to this clone: The DNA is omitted, as the CDR3 cannot be located on it reliably, and the CDR3 follows TCRdb's listing. The V gene is TRBV11-2, the J gene TRBJ2-7; TRBD1 is taken as the D call from the table, unchecked against the DNA. The CDR3 comprises 12 residues, both ends counted. Germline loops: CDR1 SGHAT, CDR2 FQNNGV. This CDR3 is CASSPMVGTGNF.

J is TRBJ2-7 and V is TRBV7-2; 10 nucleotides align to TRBD2. J gave up 9 bases and V 2 bases, and 16 bases lay outside the gene matches. Germline loops: CDR1 SGHTA, CDR2 FQGNSA. The CDR3 runs to 17 residues. The CDR3 protein is CASSLNLAGATPTRQYF. The DNA of the CDR3 is TGTGCCAGCAGCTTAAACCTAGCGGGAGCTACTCCTACGAGGCAGTACTTC.

The V gene is TRBV5-1, the J gene TRBJ1-4; TRBD1 matches at 8 bases. Germline lookup yields CDR1 SGHRS and CDR2 YFSETQ. V was pared by 3 bases and J by 3 bases, with 4 bases of the junction left unmatched. CDR3 length: 15 amino acids. In DNA form, the CDR3 reads TGCGCCAGCAGCTGGACAGGGCTGGCTAATGAAAAACTGTTTTTT. This gives the protein CASSWTGLANEKLFF.

This sequence joins TRBV27 and TRBJ1-2; D might be TRBD1 (6 bases). V lost 6 bases and J 8 bases, leaving 22 bases between the germline ends. CDR1 and CDR2 (germline): MNHEY, SMNVEV (reference sequence). There are 15 residues in the CDR3. The CDR3 sequence is CASRPTGGALKGYTF. The DNA of the CDR3 is TGTGCCAGCAGGCCCACGGGGGGCGCCTTAAAGGGCTACACCTTC.

The chain is built from TRBV7-8 and TRBJ2-7, with 9 bases lining up with TRBD2. This CDR3 is built from 16 residues. The germline V gene has CDR1 SGHVS and CDR2 FQNEAQ. The trim removed 4 bases at V and 0 bases at J, leaving 7 bases unmatched. Written as DNA, the CDR3 is TGTGCCAGCAGCTCCTATAGCGGGGGCAGCTCCTACGAGCAGTACTTC. Protein product: CASSSYSGGSSYEQYF.

The chain joins TRBV28 to TRBJ1-5; D is uncertain. The CDR3 extends over 14 amino acids. Deletions cut 6 bases from V and 0 bases from J, with 9 bases between. The germline V gene has CDR1 MDHEN and CDR2 SYDVKM. The CDR3 is CASSRRDSNQPQHF. DNA for the CDR3: TGTGCCAGCAGCCGCCGGGATAGCAATCAGCCCCAGCATTTT.

This chain uses TRBV6-2 or TRBV6-3 with TRBJ1-5; the D is unclear. The germline V gene has CDR1 MNHEY and CDR2 SVGEGT. The CDR3 is 14 amino acids. Deletions cut 2 bases from V and 5 bases from J, with 10 bases between. CDR3 coding DNA: TGTGCCAGCAGTTACCTGCGGGTGGATCAGCCCCAGCATTTT. Its protein is CASSYLRVDQPQHF.

This clone was seen once. The gene calls are TRBV6-1 and TRBJ2-5, with 7 bases fitting TRBD1. This CDR3 region has 16 residues. Germline V gene sequence: CDR1 MNHNS, CDR2 SASEGT. V was clipped by 1 base and J by 0 bases; unmatched bases: 5. Here the CDR3 DNA reads TGTGCCAGCAGTGAAGGTGGACAGGTCCACCAAGAGACCCAGTACTTC. It encodes CASSEGGQVHQETQYF.

V is TRBV5-1 and J is TRBJ2-5; the match to TRBD2 covers 7 bases. V lost 3 bases to trimming and J lost 5 bases; unmatched junction nucleotides: 4. The CDR3 has 13 amino acids. Per germline, CDR1 SGHRS and CDR2 YFSETQ. The CDR3, as DNA: TGCGCCAGCAGCTCGCGGGAGTCGGAGACCCAGTACTTC. This codes for CASSSRESETQYF. Supplemented by reference TRBV5-1 and TRBJ2-5, the full variable domain reads KAGVTQTPRYLIKTRGQQVTLSCSPISGHRSVSWYQQTPGQGLQFLFEYFSETQRNKGNFPGRFSGRQFSNSRSEMNVSTLELGDSALYLCASSSRESETQYFGPGTRLLVL.

This clone turned up a few times. The V and J genes are TRBV4-2 and TRBJ1-2, with D possibly TRBD1 on 6 matching bases. The CDR3 runs 16 residues. CDR1 and CDR2 (germline): LGHNA, YNFKEQ. Between the trimmed V and J ends, which lost 0 bases and 4 bases, there was a span of 15 bases. CDR3 bases: TGTGCCAGCAGCCAAGATAGGACAGAGATTTCCTATGGCTACACCTTC. Translation gives CASSQDRTEISYGYTF.

This sequence joins TRBV10-2 and TRBJ1-5, with D tentatively TRBD1 (5 bases). The CDR3 sequence is 13 residues long. The ends were cut back, 6 bases at V and 6 bases at J, with 12 bases in the middle. Germline V CDR1 and CDR2: WSHSY, SAAADI. The CDR3 protein is CASREDSIQPQHF. The CDR3 DNA follows: TGCGCCAGCAGGGAAGACAGTATTCAGCCCCAGCATTTT.

The rearrangement joins TRBV3-1 (or the pseudogene TRBV3-2) to TRBJ2-1, with a weak D call TRBD2 (6 bases). This CDR3 comprises 12 residues. The germline V gene has CDR1 LGHDT and CDR2 YNNKEL (reference sequence). V was clipped by 1 base and J by 10 bases, with 8 bases between them. As DNA, the CDR3 is TGTGCCAGCAGCCAAGGGAGCGGGGAGCAGTTCTTC. Encoded protein: CASSQGSGEQFF.